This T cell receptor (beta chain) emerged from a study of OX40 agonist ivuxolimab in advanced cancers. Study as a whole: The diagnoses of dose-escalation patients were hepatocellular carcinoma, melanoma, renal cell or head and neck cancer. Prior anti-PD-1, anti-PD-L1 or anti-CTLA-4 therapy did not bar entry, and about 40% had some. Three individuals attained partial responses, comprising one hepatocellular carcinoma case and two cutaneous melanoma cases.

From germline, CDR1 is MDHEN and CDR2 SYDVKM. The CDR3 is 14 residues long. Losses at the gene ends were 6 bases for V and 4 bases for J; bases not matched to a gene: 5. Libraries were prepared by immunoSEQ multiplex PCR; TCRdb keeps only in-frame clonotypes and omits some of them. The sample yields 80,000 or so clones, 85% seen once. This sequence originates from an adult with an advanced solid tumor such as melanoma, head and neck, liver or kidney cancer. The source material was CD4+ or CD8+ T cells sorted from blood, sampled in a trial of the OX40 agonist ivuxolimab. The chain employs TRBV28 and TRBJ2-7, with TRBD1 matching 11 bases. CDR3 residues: CASRGDRGIYEQYF. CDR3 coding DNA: TGTGCCAGCAGAGGGGACAGGGGGATTTACGAGCAGTACTTC.